These 14 T cell receptor beta chains came from one sample sequenced in a study of blood T cell repertoires in COVID-19. Assay used: immunoSEQ multiplex PCR; TCRdb lists only in-frame clones, some missing. The sample has about 230,000 clones; 86% are singletons. Source material: peripheral blood. The receptors originated from a man over 45 with COVID-19, enrolled during active disease.

This chain connects TRBV11-2 to TRBJ2-2, with D possibly matching TRBD1 (7 bases). V lost 3 bases to trimming and J lost 4 bases, with 12 bases between them. The germline CDR1 and CDR2 sequences are SGHAT and FQNNGV. The CDR3 has 15 amino acids. The CDR3 protein is CASSFQGGPTGELFF. The CDR3 DNA reads as TGTGCCAGCAGCTTCCAGGGGGGCCCCACCGGGGAGCTGTTTTTT.

The V call is TRBV6-6, the J call TRBJ2-2; unclear D gene. Germline V lookup: CDR1 MNHNY, CDR2 SVGAGI (reference sequence). The CDR3 runs to 12 residues. Between the trimmed V and J ends, which lost 2 bases and 6 bases, there was a span of 4 bases. CDR3 sequence reads: CASSYLSGELFF. The CDR3 DNA reads as TGTGCCAGCAGTTACCTGTCCGGGGAGCTGTTTTTT.

The chain links TRBV28 to TRBJ1-6; D possibly corresponds to TRBD1 (6 bases). The CDR3 is 16 residues long. Germline CDR1 and CDR2: MDHEN and SYDVKM. The V and J ends lost 7 bases and 5 bases respectively, with 18 bases between them. Here the CDR3 reads CASIKGGDLNNSPLHF. For the CDR3, the DNA is TGTGCCAGCATCAAAGGGGGGGACTTGAATAATTCACCCCTCCACTTT.

CDR3 residues: CASNGGDNYGYTF. CDR3 bases: TGTGCCAGCAACGGCGGGGATAACTATGGCTACACCTTC. The J gene is TRBJ1-2, the V gene TRBV19; no clear D gene. The length of the CDR3 is 13 residues. The V end was cut by 9 bases, the J end by 1 base, with 12 bases between. Germline V gene sequence: CDR1 LNHDA, CDR2 SQIVND (reference sequence).

The chain uses TRBV4-2 and TRBJ1-5; weak D call: TRBD1 (6 bases). V was clipped by 3 bases and J by 7 bases, with 16 bases between them. From germline, CDR1 is LGHNA and CDR2 YNFKEQ. This CDR3 region has 15 residues. CDR3 sequence: CASSQETGRRQPQHF. CDR3 in DNA: TGTGCCAGCAGCCAGGAGACAGGTCGCCGGCAGCCCCAGCATTTT.

This chain uses TRBV15 with TRBJ2-3; the match to TRBD2 covers 8 bases. This CDR3 spans 14 amino acids. J gave up 1 base and V 3 bases, and 0 bases lay outside the gene matches. Germline V gene lookup returns CDR1 LNHNV and CDR2 YYDKDF (reference sequence). The CDR3 DNA reads TGTGCCACCAGCAGGCGGGAGGGCACAGATACGCAGTATTTT. It encodes CATSRREGTDTQYF.

This clone was observed a few times. The genes are TRBV18 and TRBJ1-4; the match to TRBD1 covers 7 bases. J was trimmed by 14 bases and V by 3 bases; bases with no gene match: 6. Germline CDR1 is KGHSH and CDR2 is LQKENI. This CDR3 contains 12 residues. The CDR3, as DNA: TGTGCCAGCTCACCCCAGGGACAGCTCCTGTTTTTT. Amino acid sequence: CASSPQGQLLFF.

V usage is TRBV7-3 and J usage is TRBJ2-6, with 8 bases matching TRBD1. CDR1 SGHTA and CDR2 FQGTGA come from the germline V gene. After removal of 6 bases from V and 13 bases from J, the junction contained 8 bases not matched to a gene. CDR3 length equals 13 residues. The CDR3, as DNA: TGTGCCAGCAGTTTGGACAGGGTCGGGGTCCTGACTTTC. Residues: CASSLDRVGVLTF.

This rearrangement joins TRBV19 to TRBJ2-1; D is ambiguous. V lost 5 bases and J lost 4, with 12 bases in between. The CDR3 contains 14 residues. Germline V lookup: CDR1 LNHDA, CDR2 SQIVND (reference sequence). CDR3 bases: TGTGCCAGTAGTCGTAGCCCGGCTTACAATGAGCAGTTCTTC. Its protein is CASSRSPAYNEQFF.

This clone was observed at least ten times. The chain combines TRBV9 with TRBJ2-2, with 9 bases identical to TRBD1. This CDR3 contains 16 residues. The V gene's germline CDR1 is SGDLS and CDR2 YYNGEE. V was pared by 2 bases and J by 7 bases, with 9 bases of the junction left unmatched. CDR3 sequence: CASSVGQGTLVGELFF. The CDR3 DNA sequence: TGTGCCAGCAGCGTTGGACAGGGGACTTTGGTCGGGGAGCTGTTTTTT.

The gene calls are TRBV6-2 or TRBV6-3 and TRBJ2-5; D is ambiguous. The CDR3 extends over 11 amino acids. V lost 6 bases, J lost 5 bases, and 7 bases lay in between. CDR1 is MNHEY, CDR2 SVGEGT, per germline. The CDR3 is CASSMGETQYF. Written as DNA, the CDR3 is TGTGCCAGCAGCATGGGCGAGACCCAGTACTTC.

The V and J genes are TRBV6-5 and TRBJ1-5; maybe TRBD1 (5 bases). Germline assignment: CDR1 MNHEY and CDR2 SVGAGI. This CDR3 contains 13 residues. Trimming pared 4 bases from V and 5 bases from J, leaving 9 bases between. The CDR3 loop reads CASSSSRDQPQHF. The DNA for the CDR3 is TGTGCCAGCAGTTCATCCAGGGATCAGCCCCAGCATTTT.

This clone was counted once. The V and J genes are TRBV11-2 and TRBJ2-2, with TRBD2 matching over 8 bases. The CDR3 is 14 residues long. Germline assignment: CDR1 SGHAT and CDR2 FQNNGV. V trimming: 8 bases; J trimming: 7 bases; junction bases outside the gene matches: 9. The CDR3 reads CASLAGWVGGELFF. The CDR3, as DNA: TGTGCCAGCCTAGCGGGCTGGGTGGGCGGGGAGCTGTTTTTT.

The chain joins TRBV25-1 to TRBJ2-1; TRBD2 matches 9 bases. The V gene's germline CDR1 is MGHDK and CDR2 SYGVNS. V gave up 6 bases and J gave up 2 bases; unmatched junction bases: 5. This CDR3 contains 15 residues. The CDR3 protein is CASSHLAGPYNEQFF. DNA for the CDR3: TGTGCCAGCAGCCATCTAGCGGGACCCTACAATGAGCAGTTCTTC. Combining the CDR3 with reference TRBV25-1 and TRBJ2-1 gives the whole variable domain EADIYQTPRYLVIGTGKKITLECSQTMGHDKMYWYQQDPGMELHLIHYSYGVNSTEKGDLSSESTVSRIRTEHFPLTLESARPSHTSQYLCASSHLAGPYNEQFFGPGTRLTVL.